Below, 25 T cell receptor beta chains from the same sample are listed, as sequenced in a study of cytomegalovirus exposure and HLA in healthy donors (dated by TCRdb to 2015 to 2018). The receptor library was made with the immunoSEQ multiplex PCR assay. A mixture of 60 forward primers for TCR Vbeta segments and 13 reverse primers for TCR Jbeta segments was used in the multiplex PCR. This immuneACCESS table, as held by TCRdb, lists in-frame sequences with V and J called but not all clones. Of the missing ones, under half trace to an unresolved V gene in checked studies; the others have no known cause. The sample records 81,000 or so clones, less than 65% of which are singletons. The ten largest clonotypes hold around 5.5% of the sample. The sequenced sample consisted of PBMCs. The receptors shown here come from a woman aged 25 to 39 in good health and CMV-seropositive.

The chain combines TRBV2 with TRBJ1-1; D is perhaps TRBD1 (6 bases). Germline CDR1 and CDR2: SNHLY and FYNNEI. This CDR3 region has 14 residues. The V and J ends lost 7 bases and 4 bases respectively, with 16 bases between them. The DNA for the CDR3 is TGTGCCAGCAACGCCGGGACAACGCCCACTGAAGCTTTCTTT. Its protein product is CASNAGTTPTEAFF.

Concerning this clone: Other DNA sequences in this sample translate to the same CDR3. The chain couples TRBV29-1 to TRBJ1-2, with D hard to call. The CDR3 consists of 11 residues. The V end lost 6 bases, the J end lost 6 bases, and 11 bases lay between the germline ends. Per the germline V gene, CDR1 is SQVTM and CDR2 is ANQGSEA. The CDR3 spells CSVDSLDGYTF. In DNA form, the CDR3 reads TGCAGCGTGGACTCTTTAGATGGCTACACCTTC. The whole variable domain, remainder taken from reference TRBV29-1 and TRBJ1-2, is SAVISQKPSRDICQRGTSLTIQCQVDSQVTMMFWYRQQPGQSLTLIATANQGSEATYESGFVIDKFPISRPNLTFSTLTVSNMSPEDSSIYLCSVDSLDGYTFGSGTRLTVV.

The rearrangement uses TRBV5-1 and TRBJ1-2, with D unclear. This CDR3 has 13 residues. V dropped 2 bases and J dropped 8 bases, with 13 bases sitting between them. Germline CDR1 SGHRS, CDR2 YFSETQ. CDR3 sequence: CASSFSDGGGYTF. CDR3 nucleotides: TGCGCCAGCAGCTTCTCCGACGGAGGCGGCTACACCTTC.

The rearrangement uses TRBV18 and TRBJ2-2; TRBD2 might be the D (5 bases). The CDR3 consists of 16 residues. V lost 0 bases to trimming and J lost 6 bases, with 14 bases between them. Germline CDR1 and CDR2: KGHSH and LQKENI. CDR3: CASSPPRGGSAGELFF. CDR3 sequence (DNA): TGTGCCAGCTCACCACCTCGGGGTGGATCCGCCGGGGAGCTGTTTTTT.

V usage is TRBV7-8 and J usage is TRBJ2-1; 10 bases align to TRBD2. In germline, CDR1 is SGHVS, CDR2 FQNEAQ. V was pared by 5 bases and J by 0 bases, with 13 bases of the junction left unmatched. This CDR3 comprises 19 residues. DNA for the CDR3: TGTGCCAGCAGCGGACTGCTAGCGGGGGCCGATAGCTCCTACAATGAGCAGTTCTTC. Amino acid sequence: CASSGLLAGADSSYNEQFF.

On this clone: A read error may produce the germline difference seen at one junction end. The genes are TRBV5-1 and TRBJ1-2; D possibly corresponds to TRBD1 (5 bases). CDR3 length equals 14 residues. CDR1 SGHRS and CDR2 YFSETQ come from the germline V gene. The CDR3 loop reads CASSFDSPNYGYPF. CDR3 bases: TGCGCCAGCAGCTTTGACAGCCCTAACTATGGCTACCCCTTC.

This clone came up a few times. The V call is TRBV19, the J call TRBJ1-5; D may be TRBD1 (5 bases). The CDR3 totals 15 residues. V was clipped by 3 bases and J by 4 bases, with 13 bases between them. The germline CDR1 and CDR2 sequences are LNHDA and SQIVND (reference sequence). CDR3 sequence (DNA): TGTGCCAGTAGTATGGGGCCGATCCGGAATCAGCCCCAGCATTTT. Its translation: CASSMGPIRNQPQHF.

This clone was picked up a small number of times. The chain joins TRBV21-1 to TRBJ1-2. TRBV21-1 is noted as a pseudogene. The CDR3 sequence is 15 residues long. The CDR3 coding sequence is TGTGCCAGCAGCCCTCGGGGGGCGCGTAAGAATGGCTACACCTTC. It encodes CASSPRGARKNGYTF.

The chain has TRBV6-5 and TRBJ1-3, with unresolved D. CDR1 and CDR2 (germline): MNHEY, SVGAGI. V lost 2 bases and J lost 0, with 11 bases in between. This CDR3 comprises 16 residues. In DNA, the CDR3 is TGTGCCAGCAGTTACACGGGTCTATACTCTGGAAACACCATATATTTT. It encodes CASSYTGLYSGNTIYF.

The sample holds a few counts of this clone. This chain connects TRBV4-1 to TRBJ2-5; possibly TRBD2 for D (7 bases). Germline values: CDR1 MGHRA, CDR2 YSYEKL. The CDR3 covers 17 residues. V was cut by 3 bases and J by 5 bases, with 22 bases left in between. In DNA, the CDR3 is TGCGCCAGCAGCCATTCCGAGGGTGGGGGGGGGCGGGAGACCCAGTACTTC. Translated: CASSHSEGGGGRETQYF.

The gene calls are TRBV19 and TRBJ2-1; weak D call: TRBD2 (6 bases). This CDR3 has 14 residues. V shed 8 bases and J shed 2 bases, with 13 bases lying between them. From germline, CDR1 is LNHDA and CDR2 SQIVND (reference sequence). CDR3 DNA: TGTGCCAGTTCCTTCGGGGGACCCTACAATGAGCAGTTCTTC. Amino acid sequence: CASSFGGPYNEQFF.

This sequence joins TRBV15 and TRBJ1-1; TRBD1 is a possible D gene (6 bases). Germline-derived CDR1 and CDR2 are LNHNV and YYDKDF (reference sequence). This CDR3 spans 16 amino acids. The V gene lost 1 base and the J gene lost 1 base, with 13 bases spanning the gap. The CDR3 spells CATSRAGGAQNTEAFF. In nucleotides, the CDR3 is TGTGCCACCAGCAGAGCGGGGGGGGCCCAGAACACTGAAGCTTTCTTT.

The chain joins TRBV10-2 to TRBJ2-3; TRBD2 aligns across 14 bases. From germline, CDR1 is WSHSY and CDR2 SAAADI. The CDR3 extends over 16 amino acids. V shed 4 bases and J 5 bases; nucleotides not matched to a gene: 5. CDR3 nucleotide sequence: TGCGCCAGCAGTGCAGGACTAGCGGGGGGTTTAGATACGCAGTATTTT. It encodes CASSAGLAGGLDTQYF.

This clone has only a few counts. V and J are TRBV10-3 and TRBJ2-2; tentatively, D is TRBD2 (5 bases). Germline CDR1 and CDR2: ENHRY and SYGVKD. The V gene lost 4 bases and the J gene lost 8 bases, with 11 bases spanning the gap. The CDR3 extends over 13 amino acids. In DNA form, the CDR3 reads TGTGCCATCAGTGCCGGGAATCTTGGGGAGCTGTTTTTT. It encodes CAISAGNLGELFF.

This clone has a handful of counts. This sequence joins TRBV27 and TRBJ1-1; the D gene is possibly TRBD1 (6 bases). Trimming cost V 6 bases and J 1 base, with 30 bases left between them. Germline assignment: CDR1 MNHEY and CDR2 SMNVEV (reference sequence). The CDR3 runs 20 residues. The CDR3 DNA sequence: TGTGCCAGCAGCCCTACCCTCCGGGACACGGGACCCCGACGGAACACTGAAGCTTTCTTT. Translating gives CASSPTLRDTGPRRNTEAFF.

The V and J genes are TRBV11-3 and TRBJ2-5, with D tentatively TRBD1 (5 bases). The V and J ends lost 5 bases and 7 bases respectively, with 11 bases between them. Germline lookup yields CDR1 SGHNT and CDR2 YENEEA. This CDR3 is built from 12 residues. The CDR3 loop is CASSPGAGTQYF. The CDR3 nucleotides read TGTGCCAGCAGCCCTGGGGCCGGGACCCAGTACTTC.

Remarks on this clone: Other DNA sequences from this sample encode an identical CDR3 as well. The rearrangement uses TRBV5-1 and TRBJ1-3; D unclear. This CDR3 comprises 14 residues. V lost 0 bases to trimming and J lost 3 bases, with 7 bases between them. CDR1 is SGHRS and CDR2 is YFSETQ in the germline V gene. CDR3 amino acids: CASSLDPSGNTIYF. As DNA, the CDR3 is TGCGCCAGCAGCTTGGACCCGAGTGGAAACACCATATATTTT.

The CDR3 DNA is TGTGCCAGCAGCCAGTACACTGAAGCTTTCTTT. Translating it yields CASSQYTEAFF. The rearrangement joins TRBV28 to TRBJ1-1; no reliable D call. V was cut by 6 bases and J by 3 bases, with 5 bases left in between. Per germline, CDR1 MDHEN and CDR2 SYDVKM. This CDR3 spans 11 amino acids.

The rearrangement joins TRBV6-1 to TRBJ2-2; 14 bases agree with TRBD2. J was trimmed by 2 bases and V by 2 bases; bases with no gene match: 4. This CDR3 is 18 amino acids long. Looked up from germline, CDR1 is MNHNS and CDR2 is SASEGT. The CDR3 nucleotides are TGTGCCAGCAGTGAAAGACTAGCGGGGGGGGGAAACACCGGGGAGCTGTTTTTT. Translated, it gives CASSERLAGGGNTGELFF.

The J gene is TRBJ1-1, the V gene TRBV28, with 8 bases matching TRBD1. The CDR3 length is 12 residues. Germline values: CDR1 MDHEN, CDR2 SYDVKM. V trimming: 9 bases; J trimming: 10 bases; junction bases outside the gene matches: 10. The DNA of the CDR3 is TGTGCCAGTCGCCCAGGGGGCTCTCGAGCTTTCTTT. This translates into CASRPGGSRAFF. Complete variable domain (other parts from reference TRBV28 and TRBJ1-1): DVKVTQSSRYLVKRTGEKVFLECVQDMDHENMFWYRQDPGLGLRLIYFSYDVKMKEKGDIPEGYSVSREKKERFSLILESASTNQTSMYLCASRPGGSRAFFGQGTRLTVV.

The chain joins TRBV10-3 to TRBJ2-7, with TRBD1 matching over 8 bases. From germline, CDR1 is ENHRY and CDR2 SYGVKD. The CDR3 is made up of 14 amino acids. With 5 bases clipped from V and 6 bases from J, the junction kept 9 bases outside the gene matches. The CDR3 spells CAISTGTGGAEQYF. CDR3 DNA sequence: TGTGCCATCAGTACCGGGACAGGTGGGGCCGAGCAGTACTTC.

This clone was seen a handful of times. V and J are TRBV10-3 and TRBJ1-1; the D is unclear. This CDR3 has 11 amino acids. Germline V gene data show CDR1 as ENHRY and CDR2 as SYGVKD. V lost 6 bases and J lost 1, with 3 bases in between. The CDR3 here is CAISGNTEAFF. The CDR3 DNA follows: TGTGCCATCAGCGGGAACACTGAAGCTTTCTTT.

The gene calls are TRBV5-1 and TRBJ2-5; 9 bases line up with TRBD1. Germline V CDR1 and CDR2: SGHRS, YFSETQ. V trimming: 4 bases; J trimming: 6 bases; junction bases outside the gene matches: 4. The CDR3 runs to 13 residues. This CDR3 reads CASSEGQGQTQYF. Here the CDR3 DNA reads TGCGCCAGCAGCGAGGGACAGGGCCAGACCCAGTACTTC.

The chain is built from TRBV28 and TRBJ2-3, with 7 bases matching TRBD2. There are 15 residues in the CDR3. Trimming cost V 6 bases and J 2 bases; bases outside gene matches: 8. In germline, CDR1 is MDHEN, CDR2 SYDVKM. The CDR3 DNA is TGTGCCAGCAGACTAGGCCTAGCGGCCACAGATACGCAGTATTTT. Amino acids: CASRLGLAATDTQYF.

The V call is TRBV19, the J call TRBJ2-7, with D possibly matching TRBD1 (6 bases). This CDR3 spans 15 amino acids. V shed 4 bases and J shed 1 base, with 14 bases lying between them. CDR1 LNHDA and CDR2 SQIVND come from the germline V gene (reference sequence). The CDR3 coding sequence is TGTGCCAGTAGTACCTACCGGACAGCTTCCTACGAGCAGTACTTC. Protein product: CASSTYRTASYEQYF.